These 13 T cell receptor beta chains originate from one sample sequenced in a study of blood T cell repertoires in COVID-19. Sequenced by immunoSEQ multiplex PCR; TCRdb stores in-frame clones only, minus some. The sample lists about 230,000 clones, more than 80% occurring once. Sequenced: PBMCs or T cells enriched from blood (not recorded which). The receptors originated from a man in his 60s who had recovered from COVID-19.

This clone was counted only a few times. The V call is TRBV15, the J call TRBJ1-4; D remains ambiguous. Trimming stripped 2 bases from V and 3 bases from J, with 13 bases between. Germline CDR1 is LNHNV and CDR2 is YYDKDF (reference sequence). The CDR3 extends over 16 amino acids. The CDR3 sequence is CATSRNNPSANEKLFF. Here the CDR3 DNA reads TGTGCCACCAGCAGAAATAACCCCAGTGCTAATGAAAAACTGTTTTTT.

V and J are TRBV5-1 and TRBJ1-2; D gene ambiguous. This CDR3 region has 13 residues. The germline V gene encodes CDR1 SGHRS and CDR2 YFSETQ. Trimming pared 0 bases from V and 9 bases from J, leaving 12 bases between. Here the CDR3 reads CASSLGDTHRYTF. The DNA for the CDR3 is TGCGCCAGCAGCTTGGGCGACACCCATCGCTACACCTTC.

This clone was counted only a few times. The CDR3 coding sequence is TGTGCCAGTAGAGGGACAGGGGATCAGCCCCAGCATTTT. This encodes CASRGTGDQPQHF. The genes are TRBV19 and TRBJ1-5; 10 nucleotides line up with TRBD1. CDR3 length: 13 amino acids. Germline CDR1 is LNHDA and CDR2 is SQIVND (reference sequence). Trimming cost V 6 bases and J 5 bases; bases outside gene matches: 1.

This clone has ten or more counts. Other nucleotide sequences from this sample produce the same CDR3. CDR3 nucleotide sequence: TGTGCCAGCAGCCGAGCGGGACAGGGTCGGAGTTGGGCTTTCTTT. Residues: CASSRAGQGRSWAFF. This chain connects TRBV7-8 to TRBJ1-1; 9 bases align to TRBD1. Per germline, CDR1 SGHVS and CDR2 FQNEAQ. J lost 11 bases, V lost 5 bases, and 15 bases had no gene match. CDR3 size: 15 residues. The full variable domain, with the rest looked up from reference TRBV7-8 and TRBJ1-1, is GAGVSQSPRYKVAKRGQDVALRCDPISGHVSLFWYQQALGQGPEFLTYFQNEAQLDKSGLPSDRFFAERPEGSVSTLKIQRTQQEDSAVYLCASSRAGQGRSWAFFGQGTRLTVV.

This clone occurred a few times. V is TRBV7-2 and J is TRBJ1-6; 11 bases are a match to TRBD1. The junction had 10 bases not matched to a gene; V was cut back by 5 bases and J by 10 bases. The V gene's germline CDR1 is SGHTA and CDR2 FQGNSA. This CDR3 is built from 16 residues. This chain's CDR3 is CASSPRAGQGDSPLHF. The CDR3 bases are TGTGCCAGCAGCCCCAGGGCGGGACAGGGGGACTCACCCCTCCACTTT.

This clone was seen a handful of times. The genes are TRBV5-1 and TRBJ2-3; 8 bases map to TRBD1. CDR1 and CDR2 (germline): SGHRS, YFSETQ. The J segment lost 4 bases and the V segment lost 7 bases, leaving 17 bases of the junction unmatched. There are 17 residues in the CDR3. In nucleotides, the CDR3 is TGCGCCAGCGAAGCTGGAGGAGGACAGGGTCTCGCAGATACGCAGTATTTT. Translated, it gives CASEAGGGQGLADTQYF.

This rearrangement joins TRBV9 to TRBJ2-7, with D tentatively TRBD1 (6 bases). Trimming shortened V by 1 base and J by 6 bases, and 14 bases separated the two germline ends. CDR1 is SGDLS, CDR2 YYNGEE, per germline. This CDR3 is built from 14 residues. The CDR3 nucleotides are TGTGCCAGCAGCGTATCAGGGGTGGGCTCCGAGCAGTACTTC. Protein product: CASSVSGVGSEQYF.

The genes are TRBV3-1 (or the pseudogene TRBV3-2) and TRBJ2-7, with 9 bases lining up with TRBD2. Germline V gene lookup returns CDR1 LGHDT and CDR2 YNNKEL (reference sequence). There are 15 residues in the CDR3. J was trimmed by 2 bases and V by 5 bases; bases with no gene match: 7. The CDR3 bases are TGTGCCAGCAGCACGGCGGGGGGGCAGGCCTACGAGCAGTACTTC. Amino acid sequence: CASSTAGGQAYEQYF.

As DNA, the CDR3 is TGTGCCAGCAGCCGGGACAGGGGTGGGGATACGCAGTATTTT. It encodes CASSRDRGGDTQYF. The V call is TRBV7-6, the J call TRBJ2-3; 10 bases agree with TRBD1. V shed 5 bases, J shed 6 bases, and the junction held 5 bases outside the gene matches. Germline values: CDR1 SGHVS, CDR2 FNYEAQ. The length of the CDR3 is 14 residues.

Here the CDR3 DNA reads TGTGCCAGCAGCTCCCAAGACTGGAAAGAGACCCAGTACTTC. This translates into CASSSQDWKETQYF. The chain joins TRBV7-9 to TRBJ2-5, with no clear D. Trimming removed 4 bases at V and 3 bases at J, with 12 bases between. The CDR3 runs to 14 residues. From germline, CDR1 is SEHNR and CDR2 FQNEAQ (reference sequence).

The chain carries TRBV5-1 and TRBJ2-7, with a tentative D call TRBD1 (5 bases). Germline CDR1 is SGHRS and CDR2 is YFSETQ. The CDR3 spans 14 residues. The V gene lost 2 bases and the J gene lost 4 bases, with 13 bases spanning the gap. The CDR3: CASSLQTETYEQYF. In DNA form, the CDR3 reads TGCGCCAGCAGCTTACAGACAGAAACTTACGAGCAGTACTTC.

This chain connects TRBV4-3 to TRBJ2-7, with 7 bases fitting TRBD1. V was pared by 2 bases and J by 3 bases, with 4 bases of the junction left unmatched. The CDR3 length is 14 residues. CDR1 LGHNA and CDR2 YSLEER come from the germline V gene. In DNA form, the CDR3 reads TGCGCCAGCAGCCAATACTACAGGGGCTACGAGCAGTACTTC. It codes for CASSQYYRGYEQYF.

Written as DNA, the CDR3 is TGTGCCAGTGCTACTAACACTGAAGCTTTCTTT. Its translation is CASATNTEAFF. The chain combines TRBV19 with TRBJ1-1; the D is unclear. Trimming shortened V by 8 bases and J by 2 bases, and 6 bases separated the two germline ends. Germline values: CDR1 LNHDA, CDR2 SQIVND (reference sequence). This CDR3 is 11 amino acids long.